The clone carrying this TCR beta chain was detected only a few times. In TCRdb, the RT-PCR reads were re-called with MiXCR into one record per CDR3 protein. Of about 570,000 distinct CDR3 sequences listed, 11% are singletons. This record comes from a study of response to subunit inactivated influenza vaccine. The V and J ends lost 4 bases and 6 bases respectively, with 20 bases between them. The CDR3 has 15 amino acids. Germline V lookup: CDR1 SGHRS, CDR2 YFSETQ. Separately, the same data were catalogued under a study of T cells expressing NK-cell markers. That study reports: Making the TCR beta cDNA relied on 5'RACE template switching with UMIs. Dominant NKG2C+ clonotypes made up about 1.0-7.0% of CD8+ T cells in six donors. The CD3+CD56-NKG2C+ fraction of a handful of donors was also led by these clonotypes. Unclear, still, was the HCMV specificity of the expanded NKG2C+ T cell clones.

The receptor was derived from a man aged 50 to 59 who received an inactivated influenza vaccine. The input for sequencing was PBMCs from blood, taken on the day of vaccination. The chain is built from TRBV5-1 and TRBJ2-7, with TRBD2 as a possible D gene (7 bases). CDR3 sequence reads: CASSLSGGFNGEQYF. The CDR3 region has the DNA TGCGCCAGCAGCCTCTCGGGGGGCTTTAACGGCGAGCAGTACTTC.